These 31 T cell receptor beta chains came from one sample sequenced in a study of identical twins. TCRdb fed the 5' RACE reads into MiXCR, producing one record per CDR3 protein. The repertoire holds roughly 750,000 distinct CDR3 sequences, with about 20% as singletons. In addition, the sample was reused for a study of T cells expressing NK-cell markers.

The specimen was PBMCs. Receptor source: a woman younger than 35 in good health.

This clonotype was observed a few times. V and J are TRBV5-5 and TRBJ1-1; TRBD1 matches 8 bases. The germline V gene has CDR1 SGHKS and CDR2 YYEKEE (reference sequence). This CDR3 has 15 amino acids. J was trimmed by 5 bases and V by 0 bases; bases with no gene match: 6. For the CDR3, the DNA is TGTGCCAGCAGCTTGGAGGACAGGGCTCGGACTGAAGCTTTCTTT. Its translation: CASSLEDRARTEAFF.

A few counts support this clonotype. The V and J genes are TRBV5-6 and TRBJ1-2; the D is unclear. Germline CDR1 is SGHDT and CDR2 is YYEEEE. CDR3 length equals 12 residues. Trimming left V 1 base short and J 7 bases short, with 8 bases between. CDR3 nucleotides: TGTGCCAGCAGCTTGTCGAGTTTTGGCTACACCTTC. It encodes CASSLSSFGYTF.

Ten or more counts support this clonotype. The chain is built from TRBV4-3 and TRBJ2-2; 9 nucleotides match TRBD1. The CDR3 runs to 13 residues. Germline CDR1 is LGHNA and CDR2 is YSLEER. The J segment lost 6 bases and the V segment lost 4 bases, leaving 0 bases of the junction unmatched. This CDR3 is CASSRDRAGELFF. CDR3 DNA: TGCGCCAGCAGCCGGGACAGGGCCGGGGAGCTGTTTTTT.

The rearrangement uses TRBV7-2 and TRBJ2-2; perhaps TRBD2 as D (7 bases). This CDR3 region has 14 residues. Trimming removed 3 bases at V and 9 bases at J, with 14 bases between. Germline V gene data show CDR1 as SGHTA and CDR2 as FQGNSA. The CDR3: CASSFGGRFRELFF. CDR3 coding DNA: TGTGCCAGCAGCTTCGGGGGGCGCTTCAGGGAGCTGTTTTTT.

Ten or more counts support this clonotype. DNA of the CDR3: TGCAGTGCAACAGGGACTAGCGGGACTGCCGGGGAGCTGTTTTTT. It yields the protein CSATGTSGTAGELFF. The chain couples TRBV20-1 to TRBJ2-2; 13 nucleotides line up with TRBD2. Unmatched junction bases numbered 7, after V lost 6 bases and J lost 6 bases. The CDR3 is 15 amino acids. Germline values: CDR1 DFQATT, CDR2 SNEGSKA (reference sequence).

The CDR3 protein is CASSLGGQGHQPQHF. CDR3 in DNA: TGTGCCAGCAGTCTAGGCGGACAGGGACATCAGCCCCAGCATTTT. The chain employs TRBV12-3 or TRBV12-4 and TRBJ1-5, with TRBD1 matching over 8 bases. V was clipped by 5 bases and J by 5 bases; unmatched bases: 8. CDR3 size: 15 residues.

This clonotype was counted between two and nine times. The gene calls are TRBV12-3 or TRBV12-4 and TRBJ2-3; 8 bases map to TRBD1. Trimming cost V 4 bases and J 3 bases; bases outside gene matches: 6. CDR3 size: 15 residues. CDR3 loop: CASSSRDRRTDTQYF. The CDR3 nucleotides read TGTGCCAGCAGTTCCCGGGACAGGAGGACAGATACGCAGTATTTT.

This clonotype was found many times. The chain joins TRBV3-1 to TRBJ1-5; D ambiguous. Germline V lookup: CDR1 LGHDT, CDR2 YNNKEL (reference sequence). Trimming left V 3 bases short and J 7 bases short, with 10 bases between. CDR3 size: 13 residues. Here the CDR3 DNA reads TGTGCCAGCAGCCATGGACCCCGGCAGCCCCAGCATTTT. This gives the protein CASSHGPRQPQHF.

This clonotype was picked up a small number of times. J is TRBJ2-2 and V is TRBV5-4; D unclear. V lost 1 base and J lost 4, with 14 bases in between. The germline gives CDR1 SGHNT, CDR2 YYREEE (reference sequence). The CDR3 is 16 residues long. CDR3 sequence: CASSLPESLGTGELFF. CDR3 bases: TGTGCCAGCAGCTTGCCGGAATCCCTCGGCACCGGGGAGCTGTTTTTT.

This chain uses TRBV20-1 with TRBJ1-1; the D is unclear. This CDR3 spans 13 amino acids. Germline V lookup: CDR1 DFQATT, CDR2 SNEGSKA (reference sequence). V lost 5 bases, J lost 1 base, and 11 bases lay in between. This CDR3 reads CSAPKDTNTEAFF. The CDR3 DNA reads TGCAGTGCTCCTAAAGACACGAACACTGAAGCTTTCTTT.

This clonotype was seen a handful of times. The rearrangement links TRBV12-5 to TRBJ2-1, with a possible D match to TRBD2 (5 bases). V gave up 6 bases and J gave up 9 bases, with 18 bases separating them. The CDR3 has 14 amino acids. From germline, CDR1 is LGHNT and CDR2 FRNRAP. CDR3 nucleotide sequence: TGTGCTAGTGGCCCCCCGGATCGGGGTACTGAGCAGTTCTTC. This codes for CASGPPDRGTEQFF.

The chain carries TRBV6-1 and TRBJ1-5; D is possibly TRBD1 (6 bases). The length of the CDR3 is 14 residues. Germline V gene lookup returns CDR1 MNHNS and CDR2 SASEGT. Deletions cut 5 bases from V and 6 bases from J, with 14 bases between. The CDR3 here is CASSPGHGSQPQHF. DNA for the CDR3: TGTGCCAGCAGTCCGGGACACGGGAGTCAGCCCCAGCATTTT.

The sample holds a few counts of this clonotype. V is TRBV5-1 and J is TRBJ2-1; TRBD2 is a possible D gene (7 bases). Trimming left V 2 bases short and J 3 bases short, with 12 bases between. Germline V gene data show CDR1 as SGHRS and CDR2 as YFSETQ. This CDR3 has 15 residues. Here the CDR3 DNA reads TGCGCCAGCAGCTTTGGGGGGGCGAGCTACAATGAGCAGTTCTTC. Protein sequence: CASSFGGASYNEQFF.

The chain uses TRBV6-5 and TRBJ2-7; D is unclear. There are 13 residues in the CDR3. The germline gives CDR1 MNHEY, CDR2 SVGAGI. V shed 3 bases and J shed 4 bases, with 10 bases lying between them. CDR3 DNA sequence: TGTGCCAGCAGTTATTCAACCGGTTACGAGCAGTACTTC. This translates into CASSYSTGYEQYF.

This clonotype was seen more than once but under ten times. The rearrangement joins TRBV20-1 to TRBJ2-3; 7 bases are a match to TRBD2. Germline loops: CDR1 DFQATT, CDR2 SNEGSKA (reference sequence). V trimming: 6 bases; J trimming: 3 bases; junction bases outside the gene matches: 15. The CDR3 sequence is 16 residues long. CDR3 in amino acids: CSATPGSAGETDTQYF. The CDR3 DNA sequence: TGCAGTGCGACCCCAGGCAGTGCGGGGGAGACAGATACGCAGTATTTT.

This clonotype has just a few counts. The chain is built from TRBV12-3 or TRBV12-4 and TRBJ2-3; D is tentatively TRBD1 or TRBD2 (5 bases each). The V and J ends lost 7 bases and 3 bases respectively, with 14 bases between them. The CDR3 runs to 14 residues. CDR3 region: CASIPRDVTDTQYF. CDR3 in DNA: TGTGCCAGCATCCCCAGGGACGTTACAGATACGCAGTATTTT.

This clonotype was picked up many times. The V call is TRBV20-1, the J call TRBJ2-1; 7 positions agree with TRBD1. CDR1 is DFQATT, CDR2 SNEGSKA, per germline (reference sequence). This CDR3 region has 10 residues. CDR3 DNA sequence: TGCAGCCTTGGACAGGCAGAGCAGTTCTTC. As protein: CSLGQAEQFF.

This clonotype was seen repeatedly, ten times or more. The V and J genes are TRBV6-5 and TRBJ2-7; possibly TRBD1 for D (6 bases). Germline CDR1 reads MNHEY; CDR2 reads SVGAGI. Trimming stripped 5 bases from V and 6 bases from J, with 14 bases between. The CDR3 covers 13 residues. The CDR3 sequence: CASSHRDAGEQYF. The CDR3 DNA follows: TGTGCCAGCAGTCACAGGGACGCCGGCGAGCAGTACTTC.

The gene calls are TRBV5-1 and TRBJ1-1; 8 positions match TRBD1. J lost 1 base, V lost 4 bases, and 6 bases had no gene match. CDR3 length equals 15 residues. Germline-derived CDR1 and CDR2 are SGHRS and YFSETQ. The CDR3 coding sequence is TGCGCCAGCAGCCGGAAGACAGGGGAGAACACTGAAGCTTTCTTT. Its protein is CASSRKTGENTEAFF.

This clonotype was picked up many times. The J gene is TRBJ2-7, the V gene TRBV7-2; no clear D. Deletions cut 4 bases from V and 0 bases from J, with 10 bases between. This CDR3 is 14 amino acids long. In germline, CDR1 is SGHTA, CDR2 FQGNSA. DNA of the CDR3: TGTGCCAGCAGCTCTTCAACTTACTCCTACGAGCAGTACTTC. Translating it yields CASSSSTYSYEQYF.

The CDR3 spells CASSPLPGTSAEQYF. For the CDR3, the DNA is TGTGCCAGCTCACCTCTCCCAGGGACAAGCGCCGAGCAGTACTTC. V usage is TRBV18 and J usage is TRBJ2-7, with a weak D call TRBD1 (6 bases). The CDR3 loop spans 15 amino acids. V was pared by 3 bases and J by 6 bases, with 18 bases between. Germline V gene lookup returns CDR1 KGHSH and CDR2 LQKENI.

The chain employs TRBV15 and TRBJ2-5; D could derive from TRBD1 or TRBD2 (6 bases each). The CDR3 runs to 14 residues. Germline CDR1 and CDR2: LNHNV and YYDKDF (reference sequence). With 3 bases removed from V and 4 bases from J, the gap between germline ends came to 12 bases. Here the CDR3 DNA reads TGTGCCACCAGCAGGGAACAGGGAGGAGAGACCCAGTACTTC. It specifies CATSREQGGETQYF.

This sequence joins TRBV2 and TRBJ1-3, with D perhaps TRBD1 (6 bases). The V end was cut by 2 bases, the J end by 4 bases, with 21 bases between. CDR1 is SNHLY and CDR2 is FYNNEI in the germline V gene. The CDR3 has 18 amino acids. This CDR3 reads CASSESARQVKSGNTIYF. The CDR3 coding sequence is TGTGCCAGCAGTGAATCCGCGAGACAGGTCAAATCGGGAAACACCATATATTTT.

CDR3 coding DNA: TGCGGTTGCGGTGAAGCTTTCTTT. This encodes CGCGEAFF. V usage is TRBV20-1 and J usage is TRBJ1-1, with D unclear. From germline, CDR1 is DFQATT and CDR2 SNEGSKA (reference sequence). The CDR3 loop spans 8 amino acids.

This chain uses TRBV9 with TRBJ2-1, with D perhaps matching TRBD1 (6 bases). The CDR3 consists of 15 residues. V shed 0 bases and J shed 7 bases, with 14 bases lying between them. The V gene's germline CDR1 is SGDLS and CDR2 YYNGEE. DNA of the CDR3: TGTGCCAGCAGCGTAGGCCAGGGGCAAATAAATGAGCAGTTCTTC. Amino acid sequence: CASSVGQGQINEQFF.

V usage is TRBV20-1 and J usage is TRBJ2-3; 9 bases fit TRBD1. The CDR3 extends over 15 amino acids. V lost 4 bases to trimming and J lost 4 bases; unmatched junction nucleotides: 9. Looked up from germline, CDR1 is DFQATT and CDR2 is SNEGSKA (reference sequence). The CDR3 DNA follows: TGCAGTGCTACCCGAGGACAGGGGCGGGCAGATACGCAGTATTTT. Translating gives CSATRGQGRADTQYF.

V usage is TRBV7-2 and J usage is TRBJ2-1; D is perhaps TRBD2 (6 bases). The germline V and J ends were trimmed by 2 bases and 1 base, with 12 bases remaining between them. The CDR3 has 16 amino acids. The germline CDR1 and CDR2 sequences are SGHTA and FQGNSA. The DNA for the CDR3 is TGTGCCAGCAGCTTAAAGGCTCGGGGGTCCTACAATGAGCAGTTCTTC. It is translated as CASSLKARGSYNEQFF.

This clonotype was detected a few times. This chain's CDR3 is CASSQAHERAGEQYF. For the CDR3, the DNA is TGTGCCAGCAGCCAGGCCCATGAGAGGGCTGGCGAGCAGTACTTC. This chain connects TRBV3-1 to TRBJ2-7; a weak D match, TRBD2 (5 bases). The V end lost 3 bases, the J end lost 6 bases, and 18 bases lay between the germline ends. The CDR3 is 15 amino acids. The germline CDR1 and CDR2 sequences are LGHDT and YNNKEL (reference sequence).

This clonotype was detected ten times or more. The chain is built from TRBV9 and TRBJ2-7; the D is unclear. Germline-derived CDR1 and CDR2 are SGDLS and YYNGEE. This CDR3 contains 15 residues. Trimming cost V 4 bases and J 2 bases, with 16 bases left between them. The CDR3 is CASSPRLAAAYEQYF. The DNA of the CDR3 is TGTGCCAGCAGCCCCAGACTCGCCGCGGCCTACGAGCAGTACTTC.

The V and J genes are TRBV6-1 and TRBJ2-7; 12 bases are a match to TRBD2. CDR3 length: 15 residues. Germline V CDR1 and CDR2: MNHNS, SASEGT. V was pared by 5 bases and J by 3 bases, with 5 bases of the junction left unmatched. The CDR3 region is CASSRLAGEYYEQYF. The CDR3 DNA sequence: TGTGCCAGCAGTCGACTAGCGGGGGAATACTACGAGCAGTACTTC.

This chain links TRBV20-1 with TRBJ2-7; no reliable D call. Germline V lookup: CDR1 DFQATT, CDR2 SNEGSKA (reference sequence). With 0 bases removed from V and 0 bases from J, the gap between germline ends came to 12 bases. The CDR3 runs 15 residues. For the CDR3, the DNA is TGCAGTGCTAGAGACGAGGACCGCCCCTCCTACGAGCAGTACTTC. It is translated as CSARDEDRPSYEQYF.